A selection of T cell receptor beta chains follows, all from one sample in a study of metastatic and nonmetastatic thyroid tumors. TCRdb called clones again from the PCR reads with MiXCR. This sample has 55,000 or so clones, with around a sixth found just once. Material: blood. The source is a female donor with papillary thyroid cancer or a benign thyroid nodule (not recorded which). Some clones in this sample may be carry-over from other donors' samples. Each CDR3 is given with its conserved first and last residue. The order of the fields is J gene, D gene, V gene, clone size, CDR3 protein, CDR3 DNA. The D gene is left open where the match is weak. Only some rows state a clone size, as once, few, many or a class for expanded clones.

j_gene: TRBJ2-1
d_gene: .
v_gene: TRBV14
abundance: many
CDR3aa: CASSQDHGAEQFF
CDR3nt: TGTGCCAGCAGCCAAGATCACGGGGCTGAGCAGTTCTTC

j_gene: TRBJ2-7
d_gene: TRBD1
v_gene: TRBV4-1
abundance: many
CDR3aa: CASSPTGYYEQYF
CDR3nt: TGCGCCAGCAGCCCGACAGGGTACTACGAGCAGTACTTC

j_gene: TRBJ2-1
d_gene: .
v_gene: TRBV7-3
abundance: many
CDR3aa: CASSLTRGRSYNEQFF
CDR3nt: TGTGCCAGCAGCTTAACCAGGGGGAGGTCCTACAATGAGCAGTTCTTC

j_gene: TRBJ2-2
d_gene: .
v_gene: TRBV27
abundance: few
CDR3aa: CASSRSFSGRTGELFF
CDR3nt: TGTGCCAGCAGTCGTTCGTTCAGTGGAAGGACCGGGGAGCTGTTTTTT

j_gene: TRBJ1-5
d_gene: .
v_gene: TRBV19
abundance: few
CDR3aa: CASRKTEAHQPQHF
CDR3nt: TGTGCCAGTAGAAAAACCGAGGCCCATCAGCCCCAGCATTTT

j_gene: TRBJ1-2
d_gene: .
v_gene: TRBV7-6
abundance: many
CDR3aa: CASSLAKGDYGYTF
CDR3nt: TGTGCCAGCAGCTTAGCGAAGGGCGACTATGGCTACACCTTC

j_gene: TRBJ2-7
d_gene: .
v_gene: TRBV20-1
abundance: .
CDR3aa: CSARVHWVSSYEQYF
CDR3nt: TGCAGTGCTAGAGTCCACTGGGTGAGCTCCTACGAGCAGTACTTC

j_gene: TRBJ2-1
d_gene: .
v_gene: TRBV7-9
abundance: once
CDR3aa: CASSPTSANSEQFF
CDR3nt: TGTGCCAGCAGCCCCACTAGTGCAAACAGTGAGCAGTTCTTC

j_gene: TRBJ1-1
d_gene: .
v_gene: TRBV20-1
abundance: once
CDR3aa: CSTMKTPEAFF
CDR3nt: TGCAGTACTATGAAAACTCCTGAAGCTTTCTTT

j_gene: TRBJ1-2
d_gene: TRBD1
v_gene: TRBV18
abundance: .
CDR3aa: CASSLQGSDGYTF
CDR3nt: TGTGCCAGCTCACTACAGGGGTCGGACGGCTACACCTTC

j_gene: TRBJ1-6
d_gene: TRBD1
v_gene: TRBV18
abundance: .
CDR3aa: CASSVGQGVSPLHF
CDR3nt: TGTGCCAGCTCAGTGGGACAGGGAGTTTCACCCCTCCACTTT

j_gene: TRBJ2-3
d_gene: TRBD2
v_gene: TRBV7-9
abundance: many
CDR3aa: CASAPGTSGQYSTDTQYF
CDR3nt: TGTGCCAGCGCGCCCGGGACTAGCGGACAATATAGCACAGATACGCAGTATTTT

j_gene: TRBJ2-5
d_gene: .
v_gene: TRBV6-1
abundance: many
CDR3aa: CASSEWGGTQYF
CDR3nt: TGTGCCAGCAGTGAATGGGGTGGGACCCAGTACTTC

j_gene: TRBJ2-3
d_gene: TRBD2
v_gene: TRBV5-1
abundance: many
CDR3aa: CASSFELAGAPGDTQYF
CDR3nt: TGCGCCAGCAGCTTCGAATTAGCGGGAGCCCCGGGGGATACGCAGTATTTT

j_gene: TRBJ2-1
d_gene: TRBD2
v_gene: TRBV10-3
abundance: .
CDR3aa: CAISDPGLARDEQFF
CDR3nt: TGTGCCATCAGTGACCCTGGACTAGCTAGGGATGAGCAGTTCTTC

j_gene: TRBJ2-7
d_gene: .
v_gene: TRBV6-1
abundance: .
CDR3aa: CASSEDRKGRNYEQYF
CDR3nt: TGTGCCAGCAGTGAGGACAGAAAAGGGAGAAACTACGAGCAGTACTTC

j_gene: TRBJ1-5
d_gene: .
v_gene: TRBV24-1
abundance: many
CDR3aa: CATSRQGNQPQHF
CDR3nt: TGTGCCACCAGTCGACAGGGCAATCAGCCCCAGCATTTT

j_gene: TRBJ2-3
d_gene: TRBD1
v_gene: TRBV28
abundance: many
CDR3aa: CASSFNRGATDTQYF
CDR3nt: TGTGCCAGCAGTTTCAACAGGGGAGCCACAGATACGCAGTATTTT

j_gene: TRBJ2-3
d_gene: .
v_gene: TRBV19
abundance: many
CDR3aa: CASSNRMGTDTQYF
CDR3nt: TGTGCCAGTAGCAACAGGATGGGCACAGATACGCAGTATTTT

j_gene: TRBJ2-1
d_gene: .
v_gene: TRBV15
abundance: many
CDR3aa: CATSGGQPYNEQFF
CDR3nt: TGTGCCACCAGCGGAGGACAACCCTACAATGAGCAGTTCTTC

j_gene: TRBJ2-2
d_gene: .
v_gene: TRBV2
abundance: many
CDR3aa: CASKSGRNTGELFF
CDR3nt: TGTGCCAGCAAGAGCGGCCGTAACACCGGGGAGCTGTTTTTT

j_gene: TRBJ1-2
d_gene: .
v_gene: TRBV29-1
abundance: many
CDR3aa: CSVTPTGYGYTF
CDR3nt: TGCAGCGTTACCCCGACAGGCTATGGCTACACCTTC

j_gene: TRBJ2-7
d_gene: .
v_gene: TRBV5-1
abundance: many
CDR3aa: CASSLDYEQYF
CDR3nt: TGCGCCAGCAGCTTGGACTACGAGCAGTACTTC

j_gene: TRBJ2-1
d_gene: .
v_gene: TRBV5-6
abundance: many
CDR3aa: CASSKKWGEQFF
CDR3nt: TGTGCCAGCAGCAAGAAGTGGGGTGAGCAGTTCTTC